These 20 T cell receptor beta chains originate from one sample sequenced in a study of blood T cell repertoires in COVID-19. Sequenced by immunoSEQ multiplex PCR; TCRdb stores in-frame clones only, minus some. This table holds a few hundred thousand clones, roughly 89% found once. The specimen sequenced was peripheral blood. The receptors stem from a middle-aged woman who had recovered from COVID-19.

This chain joins TRBV5-5 and TRBJ1-4, with 8 bases lining up with TRBD1. V lost 4 bases to trimming and J lost 5 bases; unmatched junction nucleotides: 7. There are 15 residues in the CDR3. Germline CDR1 SGHKS, CDR2 YYEKEE (reference sequence). This chain's CDR3 is CASSPGTGANEKLFF. The CDR3 nucleotides read TGTGCCAGCAGCCCCGGGACAGGAGCGAATGAAAAACTGTTTTTT.

The chain joins TRBV19 to TRBJ1-5, with TRBD1 identical over 9 bases. The V gene's germline CDR1 is LNHDA and CDR2 SQIVND (reference sequence). This CDR3 spans 16 amino acids. The junction had 9 bases not matched to a gene; V was cut back by 3 bases and J by 6 bases. This chain's CDR3 is CASSILGQGGRQPQHF. CDR3 coding DNA: TGTGCCAGTAGTATCCTGGGACAGGGAGGCCGTCAGCCCCAGCATTTT.

J is TRBJ2-7 and V is TRBV10-3, with TRBD1 matching 8 bases. The CDR3 runs 16 residues. Germline values: CDR1 ENHRY, CDR2 SYGVKD. Trimming removed 2 bases from V and 2 bases from J; junction bases left unmatched: 8. CDR3 DNA sequence: TGTGCCATCAGTGAGCCAAGGACAGGGACAACCTACGAGCAGTACTTC. Its translation is CAISEPRTGTTYEQYF.

Worth noting for this clone: An end of the junction differs from the germline gene, which may be a read error. The chain recombines TRBV7-3 with TRBJ2-2; TRBD2 might be the D (5 bases). The germline V gene encodes CDR1 SGHTA and CDR2 FQGTGA. This CDR3 contains 14 residues. The CDR3 region has the DNA TGTGCCAGCAGTTTAACTCCGGGGACCGGGGAGCTGTTTTTT. Translating it yields CASSLTPGTGELFF. Using reference TRBV7-3 and TRBJ2-2 for the parts outside the CDR3, the full variable domain is GAGVSQTPSNKVTEKGKYVELRCDPISGHTALYWYRQSLGQGPEFLIYFQGTGAADDSGLPNDRFFAVRPEGSVSTLKIQRTERGDSAVYLCASSLTPGTGELFFGEGSRLTVL.

The chain couples TRBV29-1 to TRBJ1-2; D remains ambiguous. V lost 4 bases and J lost 3, with 12 bases in between. There are 13 residues in the CDR3. The V gene's germline CDR1 is SQVTM and CDR2 ANQGSEA. CDR3 sequence: CSVGTGFDYGYTF. The CDR3 DNA sequence: TGCAGCGTTGGGACGGGGTTTGACTATGGCTACACCTTC.

The rearrangement links TRBV27 to TRBJ1-4, with a weak D call TRBD1 (6 bases). The CDR3 spans 15 residues. The V and J ends lost 5 bases and 8 bases respectively, with 18 bases between them. Germline V lookup: CDR1 MNHEY, CDR2 SMNVEV (reference sequence). The CDR3 coding sequence is TGTGCCAGCAGTCTCCGACAGGACCTTGGCGAAAAACTGTTTTTT. Translation gives CASSLRQDLGEKLFF.

V is TRBV2 and J is TRBJ1-1; 7 nucleotides agree with TRBD1. CDR3 length equals 13 residues. Germline CDR1 SNHLY, CDR2 FYNNEI. The junction had 4 bases not matched to a gene; V was cut back by 8 bases and J by 1 base. CDR3 sequence (DNA): TGTGCCAGCTTCCCAGGGGGGAACACTGAAGCTTTCTTT. Translated: CASFPGGNTEAFF.

V is TRBV19 and J is TRBJ2-5, with D hard to call. V shed 3 bases and J shed 1 base, with 6 bases lying between them. CDR3 length equals 13 residues. Per germline, CDR1 LNHDA and CDR2 SQIVND (reference sequence). CDR3 sequence (DNA): TGTGCCAGTAGTATCGAGCTCCAAGAGACCCAGTACTTC. Amino acids: CASSIELQETQYF.

This rearrangement joins TRBV28 to TRBJ1-6; 8 bases are shared with TRBD1. Germline CDR1 reads MDHEN; CDR2 reads SYDVKM. CDR3 size: 18 residues. Trimming removed 5 bases from V and 4 bases from J; junction bases left unmatched: 13. The CDR3 nucleotides read TGTGCCAGCAGTACAGGGGGGAGGTGGACAGGATATAATTCACCCCTCCACTTT. Translation: CASSTGGRWTGYNSPLHF.

J is TRBJ1-1 and V is TRBV6-5, with D unclear. Deletions cut 0 bases from V and 0 bases from J, with 11 bases between. This CDR3 has 16 amino acids. The germline V gene has CDR1 MNHEY and CDR2 SVGAGI. Here the CDR3 DNA reads TGTGCCAGCAGTTACTCGACCCCTACAGTGAACACTGAAGCTTTCTTT. Amino acids: CASSYSTPTVNTEAFF.

The gene calls are TRBV18 and TRBJ2-3; D uncertain. CDR1 KGHSH and CDR2 LQKENI come from the germline V gene. Trimming removed 0 bases at V and 0 bases at J, with 4 bases between. The CDR3 runs to 14 residues. Written as DNA, the CDR3 is TGTGCCAGCTCACCACCCCGGAGCACAGATACGCAGTATTTT. Protein: CASSPPRSTDTQYF.

This chain links TRBV27 with TRBJ2-5, with 7 bases matching TRBD2. The ends lost 7 bases at V and 9 bases at J; junction bases unmatched: 5. This CDR3 region has 11 residues. In germline, CDR1 is MNHEY, CDR2 SMNVEV (reference sequence). CDR3 bases: TGTGCCAGCATCTACGGGGGGTCCCAGTACTTC. The encoded protein is CASIYGGSQYF.

The CDR3 loop is CASSYLPGGDQPQHF. The CDR3 DNA reads TGCGCCAGCAGCTACCTCCCCGGCGGGGATCAGCCCCAGCATTTT. The genes are TRBV5-1 and TRBJ1-5; unclear D gene. The CDR3 extends over 15 amino acids. The V gene lost 3 bases and the J gene lost 5 bases, with 15 bases spanning the gap. Germline-derived CDR1 and CDR2 are SGHRS and YFSETQ.

This sequence joins TRBV2 and TRBJ1-6; the D is unclear. Germline V lookup: CDR1 SNHLY, CDR2 FYNNEI. V shed 10 bases and J shed 6 bases, with 22 bases lying between them. CDR3 length: 16 residues. The CDR3 sequence is CAIEGGRTTSNSPLHF. The CDR3 DNA follows: TGTGCCATCGAGGGAGGACGGACGACCTCTAATTCACCCCTCCACTTT.

The genes are TRBV5-4 and TRBJ2-1; the match to TRBD2 covers 7 bases. There are 15 residues in the CDR3. V trimming: 4 bases; J trimming: 9 bases; junction bases outside the gene matches: 13. Germline loops: CDR1 SGHNT, CDR2 YYREEE (reference sequence). The DNA of the CDR3 is TGTGCCAGCAGCCCTGGGGAGGGGTTCTCCGCTGAGCAGTTCTTC. Its protein product is CASSPGEGFSAEQFF.

This clone has only one observation. This rearrangement joins TRBV5-1 to TRBJ1-1; 8 nucleotides line up with TRBD1. Germline values: CDR1 SGHRS, CDR2 YFSETQ. This CDR3 region has 14 residues. Trimming cost V 4 bases and J 3 bases; bases outside gene matches: 5. CDR3 sequence: CASSPGGADTEAFF. DNA for the CDR3: TGCGCCAGCAGCCCAGGGGGCGCGGACACTGAAGCTTTCTTT. The entire variable domain, with the rest obtained from reference TRBV5-1 and TRBJ1-1, is as follows: KAGVTQTPRYLIKTRGQQVTLSCSPISGHRSVSWYQQTPGQGLQFLFEYFSETQRNKGNFPGRFSGRQFSNSRSEMNVSTLELGDSALYLCASSPGGADTEAFFGQGTRLTVV.

The rearrangement uses TRBV7-9 and TRBJ2-7, with 9 bases fitting TRBD1. CDR1 and CDR2 (germline): SEHNR, FQNEAQ (reference sequence). V lost 2 bases, J lost 2 bases, and 10 bases stayed unmatched. There are 17 residues in the CDR3. CDR3 coding DNA: TGTGCCAGCAGCTTACGTAGAGGGACAGGGATTCCCTACGAGCAGTACTTC. Amino acids: CASSLRRGTGIPYEQYF.

The chain joins TRBV20-1 to TRBJ1-2; D gene uncertain. The length of the CDR3 is 11 residues. With 6 bases removed from V and 8 bases from J, the gap between germline ends came to 13 bases. Per germline, CDR1 DFQATT and CDR2 SNEGSKA (reference sequence). CDR3 in amino acids: CSAPAWEGYTF. Here the CDR3 DNA reads TGCAGTGCACCGGCCTGGGAGGGCTACACCTTC.

The chain recombines TRBV13 with TRBJ1-6, with D unclear. V was cut by 3 bases and J by 8 bases, with 14 bases left in between. CDR3 length: 15 residues. The germline CDR1 and CDR2 sequences are PRHDT and FYEKMQ (reference sequence). In DNA, the CDR3 is TGTGCCAGCAGCTTTGAACCGACCGGAGATTCACCCCTCCACTTT. This codes for CASSFEPTGDSPLHF.

The V call is TRBV2, the J call TRBJ2-7, with a tentative D call TRBD1 (5 bases). Trimming pared 5 bases from V and 7 bases from J, leaving 9 bases between. CDR3 size: 11 residues. Germline V gene data show CDR1 as SNHLY and CDR2 as FYNNEI. DNA of the CDR3: TGTGCCAGCAGTCTTGACAGAGAGCAGTACTTC. This codes for CASSLDREQYF.